This T cell receptor beta chain stems from a study of brain T cells in children with intractable seizures. Study outcomes and limitations: Pre-surgery blood may have been undersampled, hiding some clones. HCMV serostatus was not known, and viral specificity came from CDR3 similarity only.

The table came from immunoSEQ multiplex PCR; TCRdb's copy has only in-frame clones and leaves some out. The table shows around 38,000 clones, with 75% to 95% occurring only once. Surgery cases with the highest brain T cell transcript signatures were chosen for sequencing. At least one anti-epileptic drug was given before surgery. This clone was picked up one time. The antigen remains undetermined. This receptor was taken from a girl aged 2-15 years with tuberous sclerosis and intractable seizures. Sequencing was performed on peripheral blood, taken at surgery.

Here the CDR3 DNA reads TGCGCCAGCAGCCAAGAGATCTTAAGCACAGATACGCAGTATTTT. Translating gives CASSQEILSTDTQYF. The rearrangement joins TRBV4-1 to TRBJ2-3; D ambiguous. This CDR3 is 15 amino acids long. The germline V gene encodes CDR1 MGHRA and CDR2 YSYEKL. Trimming took 0 bases from V and 0 from J, leaving 7 bases between them.